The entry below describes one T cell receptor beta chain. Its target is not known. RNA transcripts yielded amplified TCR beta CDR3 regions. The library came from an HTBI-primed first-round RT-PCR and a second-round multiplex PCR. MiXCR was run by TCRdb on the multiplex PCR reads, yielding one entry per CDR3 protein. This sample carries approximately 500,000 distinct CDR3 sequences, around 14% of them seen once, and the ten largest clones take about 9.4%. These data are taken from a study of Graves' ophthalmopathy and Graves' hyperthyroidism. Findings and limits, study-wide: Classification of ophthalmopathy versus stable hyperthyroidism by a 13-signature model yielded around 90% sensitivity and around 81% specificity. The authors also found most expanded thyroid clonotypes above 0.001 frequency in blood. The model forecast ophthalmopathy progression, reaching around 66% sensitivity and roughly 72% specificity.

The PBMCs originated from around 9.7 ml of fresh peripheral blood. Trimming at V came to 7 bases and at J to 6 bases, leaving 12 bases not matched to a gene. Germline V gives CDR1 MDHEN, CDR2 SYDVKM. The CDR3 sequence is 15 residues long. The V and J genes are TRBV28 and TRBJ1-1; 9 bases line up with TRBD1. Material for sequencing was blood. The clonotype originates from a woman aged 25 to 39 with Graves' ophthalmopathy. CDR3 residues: CASTRLGQGKAEAFF. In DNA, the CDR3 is TGTGCCAGCACAAGGCTGGGACAGGGCAAAGCTGAAGCTTTCTTT.